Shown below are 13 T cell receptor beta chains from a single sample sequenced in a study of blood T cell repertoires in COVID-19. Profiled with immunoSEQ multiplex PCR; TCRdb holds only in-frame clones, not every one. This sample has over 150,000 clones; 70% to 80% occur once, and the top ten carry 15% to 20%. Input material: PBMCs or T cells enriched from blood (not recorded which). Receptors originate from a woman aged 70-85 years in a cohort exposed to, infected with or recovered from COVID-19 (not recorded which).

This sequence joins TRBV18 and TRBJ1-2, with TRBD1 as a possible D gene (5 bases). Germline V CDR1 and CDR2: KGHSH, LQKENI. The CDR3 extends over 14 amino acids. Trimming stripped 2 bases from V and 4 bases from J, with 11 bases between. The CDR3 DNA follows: TGTGCCAGCTCACCAGGGCCGGGGGGCTATGGCTACACCTTC. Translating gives CASSPGPGGYGYTF.

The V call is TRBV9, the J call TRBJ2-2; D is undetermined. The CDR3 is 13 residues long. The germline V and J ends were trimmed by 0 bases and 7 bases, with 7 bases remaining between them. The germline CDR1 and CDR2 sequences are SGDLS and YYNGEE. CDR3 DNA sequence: TGTGCCAGCAGCGTAGGCGGCAACGGGGAGCTGTTTTTT. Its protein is CASSVGGNGELFF. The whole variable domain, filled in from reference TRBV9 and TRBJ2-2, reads DSGVTQTPKHLITATGQRVTLRCSPRSGDLSVYWYQQSLDQGLQFLIQYYNGEERAKGNILERFSAQQFPDLHSELNLSSLELGDSALYFCASSVGGNGELFFGEGSRLTVL.

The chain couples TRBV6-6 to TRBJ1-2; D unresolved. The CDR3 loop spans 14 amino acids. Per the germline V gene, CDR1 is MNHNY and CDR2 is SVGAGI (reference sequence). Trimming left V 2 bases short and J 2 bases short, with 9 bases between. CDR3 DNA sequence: TGTGCCAGCAGTTACGATCAGAACAACTATGGCTACACCTTC. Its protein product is CASSYDQNNYGYTF.

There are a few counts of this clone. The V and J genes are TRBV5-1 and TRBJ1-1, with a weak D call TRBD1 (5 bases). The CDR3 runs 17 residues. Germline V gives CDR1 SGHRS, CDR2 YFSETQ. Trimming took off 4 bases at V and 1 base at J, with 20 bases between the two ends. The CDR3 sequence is CASSERSGGAGNTEAFF. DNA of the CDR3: TGCGCCAGCAGCGAAAGATCCGGAGGGGCAGGGAACACTGAAGCTTTCTTT.

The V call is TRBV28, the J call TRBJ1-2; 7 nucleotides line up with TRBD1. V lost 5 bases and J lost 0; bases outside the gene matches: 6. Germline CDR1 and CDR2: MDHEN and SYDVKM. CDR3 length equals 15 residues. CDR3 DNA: TGTGCCAGCAGTAGCCAGGGGGAGGCTAACTATGGCTACACCTTC. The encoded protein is CASSSQGEANYGYTF.

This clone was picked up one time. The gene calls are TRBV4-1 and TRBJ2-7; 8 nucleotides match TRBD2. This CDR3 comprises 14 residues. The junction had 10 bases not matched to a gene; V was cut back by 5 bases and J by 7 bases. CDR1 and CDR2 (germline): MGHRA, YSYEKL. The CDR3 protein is CASSGAGVLREQYF. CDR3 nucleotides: TGCGCCAGCAGCGGAGCGGGGGTCCTACGAGAGCAGTACTTC.

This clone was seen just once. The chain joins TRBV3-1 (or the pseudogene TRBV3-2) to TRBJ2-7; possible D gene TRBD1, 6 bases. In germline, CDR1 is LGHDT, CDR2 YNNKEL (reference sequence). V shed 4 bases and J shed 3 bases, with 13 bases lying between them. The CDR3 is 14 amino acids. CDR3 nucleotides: TGTGCCAGCAGCCCGCGACGGGACATCTACGAGCAGTACTTC. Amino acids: CASSPRRDIYEQYF.

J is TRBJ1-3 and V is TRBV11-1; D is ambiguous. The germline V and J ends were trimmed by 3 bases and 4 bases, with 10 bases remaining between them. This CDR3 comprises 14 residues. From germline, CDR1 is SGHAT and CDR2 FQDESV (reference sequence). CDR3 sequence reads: CASSFSDSGNTIYF. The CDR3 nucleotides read TGTGCCAGCAGCTTTTCCGACTCCGGAAACACCATATATTTT.

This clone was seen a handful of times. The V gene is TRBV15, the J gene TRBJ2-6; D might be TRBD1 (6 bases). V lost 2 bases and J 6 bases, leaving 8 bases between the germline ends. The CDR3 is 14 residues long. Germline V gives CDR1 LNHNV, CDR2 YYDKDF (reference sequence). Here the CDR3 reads CATSRTGMANVLTF. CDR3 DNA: TGTGCCACCAGCAGAACAGGGATGGCCAACGTCCTGACTTTC.

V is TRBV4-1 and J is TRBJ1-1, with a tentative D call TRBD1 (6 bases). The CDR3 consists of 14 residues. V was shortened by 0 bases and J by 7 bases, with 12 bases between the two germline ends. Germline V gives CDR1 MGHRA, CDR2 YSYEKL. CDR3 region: CASSQDGRGGEAFF. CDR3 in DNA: TGCGCCAGCAGCCAAGATGGTCGAGGGGGTGAAGCTTTCTTT.

CDR3 amino acids: CASSQDLRVAGGYNEQFF. The CDR3 coding sequence is TGCGCCAGCAGCCAAGATCTAAGGGTAGCGGGAGGGTACAATGAGCAGTTCTTC. V and J are TRBV4-1 and TRBJ2-1, with 11 bases matching TRBD2. The trim removed 0 bases at V and 4 bases at J, leaving 8 bases unmatched. Germline CDR1 is MGHRA and CDR2 is YSYEKL. CDR3 length equals 18 residues.

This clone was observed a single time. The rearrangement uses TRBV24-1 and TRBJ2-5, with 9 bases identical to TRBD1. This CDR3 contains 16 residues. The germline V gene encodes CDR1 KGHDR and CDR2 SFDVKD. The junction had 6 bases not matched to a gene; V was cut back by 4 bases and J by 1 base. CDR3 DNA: TGTGCCACCAGTGACCCGGGACAGGGAACCCAAGAGACCCAGTACTTC. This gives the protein CATSDPGQGTQETQYF.

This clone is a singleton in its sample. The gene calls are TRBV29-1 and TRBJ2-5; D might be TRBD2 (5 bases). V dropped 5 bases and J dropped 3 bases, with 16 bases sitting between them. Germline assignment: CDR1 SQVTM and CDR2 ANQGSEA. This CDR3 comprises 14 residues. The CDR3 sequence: CSVRPGLLKETQYF. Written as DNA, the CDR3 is TGCAGCGTTCGACCAGGACTCCTAAAAGAGACCCAGTACTTC.